One sample yielded the 20 T cell receptor beta chains listed below, sequenced in a study of molecular identifiers for immune sequencing clone quantification. TCRdb reprocessed the PCR reads via MiXCR and lists one record per CDR3 protein. The data hold around 470,000 distinct CDR3 sequences, with 25% observed a single time. The sequenced sample consisted of naive CD8+ T cells from blood, with Jurkat cell RNA spiked in. Subset defined: FACS-sorted CD8+CD4-CCR7+CD45RA+ naive T cells. The receptors were sampled from a human donor in good health. Some libraries in this study had Jurkat cell RNA spiked in.

This clonotype showed up many times. The chain employs TRBV7-9 and TRBJ2-3, with TRBD2 identical over 7 bases. With 4 bases clipped from V and 2 bases from J, the junction kept 3 bases outside the gene matches. The CDR3 is 14 amino acids. CDR1 SEHNR and CDR2 FQNEAQ come from the germline V gene (reference sequence). CDR3: CASSSSGDTDTQYF. DNA for the CDR3: TGTGCCAGCAGCTCGAGCGGGGACACAGATACGCAGTATTTT.

This clonotype showed up just a few times. The V gene is TRBV5-1, the J gene TRBJ2-3; the D gene is possibly TRBD2 (6 bases). The CDR3 extends over 16 amino acids. Germline loops: CDR1 SGHRS, CDR2 YFSETQ. Trimming shortened V by 0 bases and J by 1 base, and 12 bases separated the two germline ends. DNA for the CDR3: TGCGCCAGCAGCTTGGTGGGACTTTCCGGCACAGATACGCAGTATTTT. This sequence encodes CASSLVGLSGTDTQYF. The whole variable domain, remainder taken from reference TRBV5-1 and TRBJ2-3, is KAGVTQTPRYLIKTRGQQVTLSCSPISGHRSVSWYQQTPGQGLQFLFEYFSETQRNKGNFPGRFSGRQFSNSRSEMNVSTLELGDSALYLCASSLVGLSGTDTQYFGPGTRLTVL.

This clonotype was detected only a few times. The V call is TRBV19, the J call TRBJ1-5; D ambiguous. V lost 6 bases and J lost 6, with 15 bases in between. The germline CDR1 and CDR2 sequences are LNHDA and SQIVND (reference sequence). This CDR3 region has 14 residues. DNA of the CDR3: TGTGCCAGTAGCTACGGACCGTGGGGTCAGCCCCAGCATTTT. Its protein is CASSYGPWGQPQHF. The whole variable domain, filled in from reference TRBV19 and TRBJ1-5, reads DGGITQSPKYLFRKEGQNVTLSCEQNLNHDAMYWYRQDPGQGLRLIYYSQIVNDFQKGDIAEGYSVSREKKESFPLTVTSAQKNPTAFYLCASSYGPWGQPQHFGDGTRLSIL.

This clonotype was seen a few times. The CDR3 coding sequence is TGTGCCAGCAGCTTAGGTAGGGGCTGGAACTATGGCTACACCTTC. It is translated as CASSLGRGWNYGYTF. The chain recombines TRBV13 with TRBJ1-2; TRBD1 is a possible D gene (5 bases). The V gene's germline CDR1 is PRHDT and CDR2 FYEKMQ (reference sequence). CDR3 size: 15 residues. V was pared by 0 bases and J by 2 bases, with 10 bases between.

This clonotype was counted many times. The chain couples TRBV20-1 to TRBJ2-3; D is ambiguous. CDR1 and CDR2 (germline): DFQATT, SNEGSKA (reference sequence). Deletions cut 0 bases from V and 0 bases from J, with 4 bases between. This CDR3 spans 13 amino acids. Here the CDR3 reads CSARDPSTDTQYF. CDR3 bases: TGCAGTGCTAGAGATCCAAGCACAGATACGCAGTATTTT.

This clonotype was recorded a few times. The V and J genes are TRBV13 and TRBJ2-7; TRBD1 matches at 9 bases. This CDR3 spans 14 amino acids. Germline V gives CDR1 PRHDT, CDR2 FYEKMQ (reference sequence). The junction had 6 bases not matched to a gene; V was cut back by 5 bases and J by 4 bases. The CDR3 DNA is TGTGCCAGCAGCCAGATGACAGGGGGATACGAGCAGTACTTC. This encodes CASSQMTGGYEQYF.

V usage is TRBV10-3 and J usage is TRBJ2-7; either TRBD1 or TRBD2 may fit D (5 bases each). The CDR3 is 14 amino acids. Germline lookup yields CDR1 ENHRY and CDR2 SYGVKD. V was shortened by 6 bases and J by 2 bases, with 14 bases between the two germline ends. CDR3 sequence: CAISQKGSAYEQYF. CDR3 sequence (DNA): TGTGCCATCAGCCAAAAGGGGAGCGCCTACGAGCAGTACTTC.

In regard to this clonotype: This may be a read error: a much more frequent sequence differs by one nucleotide. Lacking the conserved final phenylalanine or tryptophan, this CDR3 likely reflects a read error. The chain has TRBV20-1 and TRBJ2-7; TRBD1 is a possible D gene (5 bases). Per germline, CDR1 DFQATT and CDR2 SNEGSKA (reference sequence). V lost 0 bases and J 9 bases, leaving 9 bases between the germline ends. This CDR3 is built from 11 residues. CDR3 sequence: CSARDIGVQYI. The CDR3, as DNA: TGCAGTGCTAGAGATATAGGGGTGCAGTACATC.

Many counts were recorded for this clonotype. V is TRBV6-6 and J is TRBJ2-3, with D perhaps TRBD1 (6 bases). CDR1 is MNHNY and CDR2 is SVGAGI in the germline V gene (reference sequence). Trimming cost V 2 bases and J 1 base, with 7 bases left between them. This CDR3 comprises 14 residues. The CDR3 nucleotides read TGTGCCAGCAGTTACGGGGGCGGCACAGATACGCAGTATTTT. The encoded protein is CASSYGGGTDTQYF.

This clonotype was observed many times. The chain combines TRBV28 with TRBJ1-5; no clear D gene. V was clipped by 2 bases and J by 0 bases, with 8 bases between them. The CDR3 is made up of 15 amino acids. Germline V gene sequence: CDR1 MDHEN, CDR2 SYDVKM. The CDR3 coding sequence is TGTGCCAGCAGTTTAGGGCATTATAGCAATCAGCCCCAGCATTTT. Amino acids: CASSLGHYSNQPQHF.

Concerning this clonotype itself: This sequence may be a read error, since a much larger clone differs from it by one base. The CDR3 reads CASSPLDRRRTGELFF. DNA of the CDR3: TGTGCCAGCAGTCCCCTGGACAGGCGGAGGACCGGGGAGCTGTTTTTT. This rearrangement joins TRBV6-6 to TRBJ2-2; 7 bases match TRBD1. This CDR3 spans 16 amino acids. The V segment lost 5 bases and the J segment 5 bases; nucleotides outside the gene matches: 11. CDR1 and CDR2 (germline): MNHNY, SVGAGI (reference sequence).

CDR3 in DNA: TGTGCCAGCAGCTATGACACAGACGAGCAGTACTTC. Amino acids: CASSYDTDEQYF. The rearrangement joins TRBV11-2 to TRBJ2-7; unclear D gene. CDR1 SGHAT and CDR2 FQNNGV come from the germline V gene. The CDR3 contains 12 residues. V was pared by 4 bases and J by 5 bases, with 9 bases between.

CDR3: CASSSLPGQGFNEQYF. The CDR3 nucleotides read TGTGCCAGCAGTTCCCTACCGGGACAGGGGTTTAACGAGCAGTACTTC. The rearrangement uses TRBV28 and TRBJ2-7, with TRBD1 matching 10 bases. Germline assignment: CDR1 MDHEN and CDR2 SYDVKM. The trim removed 4 bases at V and 5 bases at J, leaving 11 bases unmatched. The CDR3 is 16 residues long.

The V call is TRBV20-1, the J call TRBJ2-1; 7 bases match TRBD2. The CDR3 has 17 amino acids. The trim removed 0 bases at V and 3 bases at J, leaving 11 bases unmatched. CDR1 and CDR2 (germline): DFQATT, SNEGSKA (reference sequence). The CDR3 sequence: CSARDVAGAQIYNEQFF. Written as DNA, the CDR3 is TGCAGTGCTAGAGATGTGGCGGGAGCTCAGATCTACAATGAGCAGTTCTTC.

This clonotype was seen a single time. It may be a read error: a sequence one base away is much more abundant. Since the CDR3 does not end with the conserved phenylalanine or tryptophan, this likely comes from a read error. The J gene is TRBJ2-7, the V gene TRBV29-1; 11 nucleotides line up with TRBD2. Trimming at V came to 3 bases and at J to 2 bases, leaving 12 bases not matched to a gene. This CDR3 has 17 amino acids. Germline V gene data show CDR1 as SQVTM and CDR2 as ANQGSEA. CDR3 region: CSVEGIAGGLEPYEQYL. The CDR3 bases are TGCAGCGTTGAGGGGATAGCGGGAGGGCTTGAGCCCTACGAGCAGTACTTA.

The chain couples TRBV29-1 to TRBJ2-6; D might be TRBD1 or TRBD2, each matching 5 bases. The germline V gene has CDR1 SQVTM and CDR2 ANQGSEA. The CDR3 contains 16 residues. V lost 3 bases and J 0 bases, leaving 12 bases between the germline ends. This CDR3 is CSVDPGQSSGANVLTF. CDR3 bases: TGCAGCGTTGATCCGGGGCAGAGCTCTGGGGCCAACGTCCTGACTTTC.

The V call is TRBV19, the J call TRBJ2-5; 7 positions match TRBD1. J gave up 5 bases and V 6 bases, and 9 bases lay outside the gene matches. The CDR3 is 14 amino acids. CDR1 and CDR2 from the germline V gene are LNHDA and SQIVND (reference sequence). The chain's CDR3 is CASSTSTGRETQYF. CDR3 nucleotide sequence: TGTGCCAGTAGCACATCGACAGGGCGGGAGACCCAGTACTTC. The whole variable domain, remainder taken from reference TRBV19 and TRBJ2-5, is DGGITQSPKYLFRKEGQNVTLSCEQNLNHDAMYWYRQDPGQGLRLIYYSQIVNDFQKGDIAEGYSVSREKKESFPLTVTSAQKNPTAFYLCASSTSTGRETQYFGPGTRLLVL.

In its sample, this clonotype was seen many times. This chain links TRBV4-3 with TRBJ1-1; no firm D call. Germline assignment: CDR1 LGHNA and CDR2 YSLEER. With 0 bases removed from V and 5 bases from J, the gap between germline ends came to 13 bases. The CDR3 is made up of 15 amino acids. Here the CDR3 DNA reads TGCGCCAGCAGCCAAGATCGATACGGGAGGACTGAAGCTTTCTTT. Its translation: CASSQDRYGRTEAFF.

On this clonotype itself: The junction and the germline gene differ at one end; a read error may be behind it. This chain connects TRBV23-1 to TRBJ1-5; tentative D call: TRBD1 (6 bases). TRBV23-1 is recorded as an ORF, its role being uncertain. The length of the CDR3 is 18 residues. The CDR3 here is CASSQSNRALYSNQPQQF. CDR3 DNA sequence: TGCGCCAGCAGTCAATCGAACAGGGCGCTATATAGCAATCAGCCCCAGCAATTT.

The chain combines TRBV7-2 with TRBJ1-5; no definite D call. The CDR3 is 16 amino acids. In germline, CDR1 is SGHTA, CDR2 FQGNSA. V gave up 1 base and J gave up 2 bases, with 12 bases separating them. This CDR3 reads CASSLGPMVGNQPQHF. CDR3 in DNA: TGTGCCAGCAGCTTAGGTCCCATGGTAGGCAATCAGCCCCAGCATTTT.